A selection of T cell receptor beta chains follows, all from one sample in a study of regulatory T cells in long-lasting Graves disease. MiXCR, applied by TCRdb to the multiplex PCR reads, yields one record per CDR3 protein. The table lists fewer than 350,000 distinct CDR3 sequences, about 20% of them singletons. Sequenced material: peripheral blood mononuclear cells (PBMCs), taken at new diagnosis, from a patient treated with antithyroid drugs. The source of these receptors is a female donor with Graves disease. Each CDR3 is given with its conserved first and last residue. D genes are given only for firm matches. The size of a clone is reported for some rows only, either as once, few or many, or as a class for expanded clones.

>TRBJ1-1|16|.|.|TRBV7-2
CASSPPGGREATEAFF
TGTGCCAGCAGCCCTCCGGGGGGGCGCGAGGCCACTGAAGCTTTCTTT
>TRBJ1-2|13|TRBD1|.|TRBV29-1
CSVAGGPNYGYTF
TGCAGCGTTGCAGGGGGCCCTAACTATGGCTACACCTTC
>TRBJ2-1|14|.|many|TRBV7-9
CASVGGSTLNEQFF
TGTGCCAGCGTAGGAGGCTCTACCCTCAATGAGCAGTTCTTC
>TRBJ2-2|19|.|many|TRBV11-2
CASSLYSTSYVVMTGELFF
TGTGCCAGCAGCTTATATAGCACGTCTTACGTGGTTATGACCGGGGAGCTGTTTTTT
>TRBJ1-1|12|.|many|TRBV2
CASSRTRIEAFF
TGTGCCAGCAGCCGCACCAGGATTGAAGCTTTCTTT
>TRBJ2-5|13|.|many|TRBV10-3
CATLSGNRETQYF
TGTGCCACGCTGTCAGGGAATCGAGAGACCCAGTACTTC
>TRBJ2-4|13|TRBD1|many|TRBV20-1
CSARVGGTDIQYF
TGCAGTGCTAGAGTAGGGGGCACGGACATTCAGTACTTC
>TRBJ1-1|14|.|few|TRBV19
CASSIGVTDTEAFF
TGTGCCAGTAGTATTGGTGTGACCGACACTGAAGCTTTCTTT
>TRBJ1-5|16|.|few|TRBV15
CATSRHPGEGRRPQHF
TGTGCCACCAGCAGACACCCCGGGGAGGGGCGACGGCCCCAGCATTTT
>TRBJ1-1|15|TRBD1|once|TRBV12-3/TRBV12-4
CASSQVTGGDTEAFF
TGTGCCAGCAGCCAGGTGACAGGGGGAGACACTGAAGCTTTCTTT
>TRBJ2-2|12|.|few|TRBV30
CAWRGDPGELFF
TGTGCCTGGAGGGGGGACCCCGGGGAGCTGTTTTTT
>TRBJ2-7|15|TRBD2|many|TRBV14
CASSPRAGGPYEQYF
TGTGCCAGCAGCCCCAGAGCGGGAGGCCCCTACGAGCAGTACTTC
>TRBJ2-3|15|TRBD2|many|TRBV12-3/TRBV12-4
CASSLRAGVADTQYF
TGTGCCAGCAGTTTGAGAGCGGGAGTTGCAGATACGCAGTATTTT
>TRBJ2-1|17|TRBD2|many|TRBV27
CASSLYSGLAGHNEQFF
TGTGCCAGCAGTTTATATTCCGGGCTAGCGGGACACAATGAGCAGTTCTTC
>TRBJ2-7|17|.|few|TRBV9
CASSPGIQADGSYEQYF
TGTGCCAGCAGTCCCGGGATCCAGGCGGACGGCTCCTACGAGCAGTACTTC
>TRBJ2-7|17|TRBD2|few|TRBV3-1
CASSQELLAGGGYEQYF
TGTGCCAGCAGCCAAGAGTTACTAGCGGGAGGAGGCTACGAGCAGTACTTC
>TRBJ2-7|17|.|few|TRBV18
CASSPGGSRAAGHEQYF
TGTGCCAGCTCACCGGGTGGGTCGCGGGCCGCCGGCCACGAGCAGTACTTC
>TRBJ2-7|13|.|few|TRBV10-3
CAISEGGGYEQYF
TGTGCCATCAGTGAGGGTGGGGGCTACGAGCAGTACTTC
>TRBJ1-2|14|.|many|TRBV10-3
CAISGGQPSYGYTF
TGTGCCATCAGTGGAGGGCAGCCGAGCTATGGCTACACCTTC
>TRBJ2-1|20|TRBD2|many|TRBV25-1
CASSDYGASRLAGGKDEQFF
TGTGCCAGCAGTGACTATGGTGCCTCCAGACTAGCGGGAGGGAAAGATGAGCAGTTCTTC
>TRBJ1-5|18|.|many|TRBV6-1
CASSELDRPFYSNQPQHF
TGTGCCAGCAGTGAACTGGACAGACCATTTTATAGCAATCAGCCCCAGCATTTT
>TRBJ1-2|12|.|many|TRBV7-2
CASSYRSYGYTF
TGTGCCAGCAGCTACCGCAGCTATGGCTACACCTTC
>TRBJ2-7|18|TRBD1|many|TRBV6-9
CASSYSGQGVREAYEQYF
TGTGCCAGCAGTTACTCAGGACAGGGCGTAAGGGAGGCCTACGAGCAGTACTTC
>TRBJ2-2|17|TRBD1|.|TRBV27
CASSSLTGLSGTGEPFF
TGTGCCAGCAGTTCACTGACAGGGCTATCGGGCACCGGGGAGCCGTTTTTT